The 13 T cell receptor beta chains reported below all come from one sample, sequenced in a study of neurological immune-mediated disorders. One entry per CDR3 protein results from TCRdb running MiXCR on the 5' RACE reads. This sample has roughly 30,000 distinct CDR3 sequences, with 13% found just once. The time point was: technical triplicate 2. The specimen was CD4+ T cells from blood. These TCRs come from a female donor with HTLV-1-associated myelopathy (HAM/TSP).

This clonotype was observed many times. The rearrangement uses TRBV20-1 and TRBJ1-6; tentative D call: TRBD1 (6 bases). There are 14 residues in the CDR3. CDR1 and CDR2 from the germline V gene are DFQATT and SNEGSKA (reference sequence). V lost 2 bases and J lost 9, with 14 bases in between. The CDR3 bases are TGCAGTGCTAGACCACAGGGTCCGGGTTCACCCCTCCACTTT. It yields the protein CSARPQGPGSPLHF.

The count of this clonotype is one. This chain connects TRBV9 to TRBJ1-1; D gene ambiguous. With 4 bases removed from V and 6 bases from J, the gap between germline ends came to 16 bases. Germline lookup yields CDR1 SGDLS and CDR2 YYNGEE. The CDR3 covers 14 residues. CDR3 sequence (DNA): TGTGCCAGCAGCTCTCGTGCGGGAGGCGCTGAAGCTTTCTTT. Translating gives CASSSRAGGAEAFF.

This clonotype was counted many times. The chain combines TRBV20-1 with TRBJ2-1; unclear D gene. The germline V gene encodes CDR1 DFQATT and CDR2 SNEGSKA (reference sequence). V shed 5 bases and J shed 7 bases, with 18 bases lying between them. The CDR3 sequence is 14 residues long. CDR3 DNA sequence: TGCAGTGCTGTAAGGACGAGAGCTCGAAATGAGCAGTTCTTC. This codes for CSAVRTRARNEQFF.

This clonotype was seen at least ten times. The chain links TRBV2 to TRBJ2-3, with TRBD2 matching over 14 bases. The V segment lost 6 bases and the J segment 3 bases; nucleotides outside the gene matches: 2. This CDR3 has 15 residues. Germline lookup yields CDR1 SNHLY and CDR2 FYNNEI. CDR3 sequence reads: CASRGTSGGTDTQYF. CDR3 in DNA: TGTGCCAGCAGGGGGACTAGCGGGGGTACAGATACGCAGTATTTT. Looking up the rest from reference TRBV2 and TRBJ2-3 gives the full variable domain: EPEVTQTPSHQVTQMGQEVILRCVPISNHLYFYWYRQILGQKVEFLVSFYNNEISEKSEIFDDQFSVERPDGSNFTLKIRSTKLEDSAMYFCASRGTSGGTDTQYFGPGTRLTVL.

This clonotype was seen repeatedly, ten times or more. The CDR3 loop reads CASSLFLPGANYGYTF. As DNA, the CDR3 is TGCGCCAGCAGCCTATTCCTACCCGGGGCTAACTATGGCTACACCTTC. The chain combines TRBV4-3 with TRBJ1-2; D remains unclear. The V gene lost 4 bases and the J gene lost 0 bases, with 15 bases spanning the gap. This CDR3 has 16 amino acids. Germline V lookup: CDR1 LGHNA, CDR2 YSLEER.

This clonotype was seen many times. The J gene is TRBJ2-1, the V gene TRBV25-1; D not resolved. V was shortened by 4 bases and J by 0 bases, with 10 bases between the two germline ends. There are 15 residues in the CDR3. CDR1 and CDR2 from the germline V gene are MGHDK and SYGVNS. The CDR3 protein is CASSGPSSSYNEQFF. The CDR3 DNA reads TGTGCCAGCAGTGGCCCCAGTAGCTCCTACAATGAGCAGTTCTTC.

In its sample, this clonotype was seen many times. This chain joins TRBV20-1 and TRBJ2-5; D is unresolved. Trimming stripped 2 bases from V and 4 bases from J, with 14 bases between. This CDR3 region has 14 residues. Per the germline V gene, CDR1 is DFQATT and CDR2 is SNEGSKA (reference sequence). CDR3 sequence reads: CSARSDTDGETQYF. The CDR3 DNA sequence: TGCAGTGCTAGATCTGACACCGACGGAGAGACCCAGTACTTC.

This clonotype was seen repeatedly, ten times or more. The genes are TRBV20-1 and TRBJ2-3; TRBD2 aligns across 12 bases. The CDR3 loop spans 15 amino acids. Germline CDR1 and CDR2: DFQATT and SNEGSKA (reference sequence). The J segment lost 4 bases and the V segment lost 5 bases, leaving 7 bases of the junction unmatched. The CDR3 nucleotides read TGCAGTGCTCGGGCTAGCGGGAGGGGATCAGATACGCAGTATTTT. Translated: CSARASGRGSDTQYF.

By share of the sample, this clonotype is medium-sized. The chain recombines TRBV5-1 with TRBJ2-5; 11 nucleotides line up with TRBD2. V was pared by 4 bases and J by 3 bases, with 8 bases of the junction left unmatched. From germline, CDR1 is SGHRS and CDR2 YFSETQ. The CDR3 length is 16 residues. The DNA of the CDR3 is TGCGCCAGCAGCCTAGGACTAGCGGGTACCGAAGAGACCCAGTACTTC. This sequence encodes CASSLGLAGTEETQYF.

This clonotype was observed many times. The CDR3: CASSQRDRSTDTQYF. CDR3 coding DNA: TGTGCCAGCAGTCAGCGGGACAGGTCCACAGATACGCAGTATTTT. The chain joins TRBV12-3 or TRBV12-4 to TRBJ2-3, with a tentative D call TRBD1 (8 bases). CDR3 length equals 15 residues. The V and J ends lost 5 bases and 2 bases respectively, with 14 bases between them.

This clonotype was observed at least ten times. The chain has TRBV7-9 and TRBJ1-1; D gene unclear. The germline V gene encodes CDR1 SEHNR and CDR2 FQNEAQ (reference sequence). The CDR3 runs 13 residues. V dropped 6 bases and J dropped 5 bases, with 13 bases sitting between them. CDR3 in amino acids: CASRVGGMTEAFF. In nucleotides, the CDR3 is TGTGCCAGCAGGGTCGGAGGGATGACTGAAGCTTTCTTT.

A note on this clonotype: A much larger clonotype is one base distant, so this may be a read error. The V gene is TRBV27, the J gene TRBJ1-2; D is unclear. V lost 2 bases to trimming and J lost 1 base, with 8 bases between them. The CDR3 spans 14 residues. Germline CDR1 MNHEY, CDR2 SMNVEV (reference sequence). Here the CDR3 DNA reads TGTGCCAGCAGTTTACTGGGTTTTAACTATGGCTACACCTTC. Its protein product is CASSLLGFNYGYTF.

This clonotype was observed at least ten times. The chain recombines TRBV20-1 with TRBJ2-2; possibly TRBD2 for D (5 bases). With 0 bases removed from V and 6 bases from J, the gap between germline ends came to 11 bases. The germline CDR1 and CDR2 sequences are DFQATT and SNEGSKA (reference sequence). This CDR3 has 14 amino acids. Here the CDR3 DNA reads TGCAGTGCTAGAGAAAGGACTCGGGCCGGGGAGCTGTTTTTT. Translating gives CSARERTRAGELFF.